This entry describes one T cell receptor (beta chain). The antigen is unknown. Other DNA sequences within the sample encode an identical CDR3. Here immunoSEQ multiplex PCR was the method, and the copy in TCRdb shows in-frame clones only, minus some. The table lists approximately 2,200,000 clones, 90% to 95% of them singletons. The sample belongs to a study of shared clonotypes between healthy human individuals. The study, taken as a whole, reports: Several donors shared roughly 5% of their naive CD4 clonotypes.

The CDR3 totals 14 residues. Germline CDR1 and CDR2: MDHEN and SYDVKM. V lost 3 bases to trimming and J lost 4 bases, with 10 bases between them. CD45RO negativity and positive selection for CCR7 defined naive CD8 cells, a population that excluded terminally differentiated effector memory CD45RA+ cells. Material for sequencing was naive CD8+ T cells from PBMCs. The sequence came from a man between 18 and 35 years old in good health. Some clones in this sample may be carry-over from other donors' samples. The V call is TRBV28, the J call TRBJ2-1, with a weak D call TRBD2 (6 bases). The CDR3 DNA reads as TGTGCCAGCAGTTTGCGGGGCCCATACAATGAGCAGTTCTTC. It translates to CASSLRGPYNEQFF.